A single sample gave rise to the 14 T cell receptor beta chains below, sequenced in a study of technical replicates of blood from several donors. Repertoires were generated with immunoSEQ multiplex PCR, while TCRdb's copy carries only in-frame clones and drops some. The table includes roughly 70,000 clones, 95% to 98% detected once. Material for sequencing was T cells isolated from PBMCs. Source of these receptors: a human donor in good health.

V usage is TRBV7-2 and J usage is TRBJ2-7; 12 nucleotides align to TRBD2. J lost 1 base, V lost 5 bases, and 6 bases had no gene match. This CDR3 has 16 residues. CDR1 SGHTA and CDR2 FQGNSA come from the germline V gene. The CDR3 coding sequence is TGTGCCAGCAGCCCGATACTAGCGGGAGGATCCTACGAGCAGTACTTC. This sequence encodes CASSPILAGGSYEQYF. The full variable domain, with the rest looked up from reference TRBV7-2 and TRBJ2-7, is GAGVSQSPSNKVTEKGKDVELRCDPISGHTALYWYRQSLGQGLEFLIYFQGNSAPDKSGLPSDRFSAERTGGSVSTLTIQRTQQEDSAVYLCASSPILAGGSYEQYFGPGTRLTVT.

The rearrangement uses TRBV30 and TRBJ1-4; 7 bases line up with TRBD1. The CDR3 extends over 14 amino acids. Trimming took 1 base from V and 10 from J; bases not matched to a gene: 9. Germline V gene sequence: CDR1 GTSNPN, CDR2 SVGIG (reference sequence). In nucleotides, the CDR3 is TGTGCCTGGAGTGATGACAGGGTAGGAGGAAAACTGTTTTTT. Its translation: CAWSDDRVGGKLFF.

The chain uses TRBV28 and TRBJ1-2, with 10 bases fitting TRBD1. The CDR3 sequence is 15 residues long. The J segment lost 3 bases and the V segment lost 3 bases, leaving 4 bases of the junction unmatched. Germline V gene lookup returns CDR1 MDHEN and CDR2 SYDVKM. CDR3 residues: CASSFSDRGDYGYTF. For the CDR3, the DNA is TGTGCCAGCAGTTTCTCGGACAGGGGGGACTATGGCTACACCTTC.

This sequence joins TRBV18 and TRBJ2-7; D unclear. V shed 0 bases and J shed 2 bases, with 5 bases lying between them. CDR3 size: 13 residues. Per germline, CDR1 KGHSH and CDR2 LQKENI. CDR3 coding DNA: TGTGCCAGCTCACCACCGTCGGCCTACGAGCAGTACTTC. Translating it yields CASSPPSAYEQYF.

This chain links TRBV30 with TRBJ2-5; 7 bases align to TRBD2. Losses at the gene ends were 2 bases for V and 5 bases for J; bases not matched to a gene: 8. The germline gives CDR1 GTSNPN, CDR2 SVGIG (reference sequence). The CDR3 runs 14 residues. The CDR3 DNA follows: TGTGCCTGGAGTAGGGCTAGCGGCTGGGAGACCCAGTACTTC. Translating it yields CAWSRASGWETQYF.

The chain recombines TRBV10-3 with TRBJ1-1; possibly TRBD1 for D (5 bases). Germline V gene lookup returns CDR1 ENHRY and CDR2 SYGVKD. V lost 7 bases and J lost 0, with 12 bases in between. The length of the CDR3 is 14 residues. This chain's CDR3 is CAIKRGIMNTEAFF. The DNA of the CDR3 is TGTGCCATCAAAAGGGGTATTATGAACACTGAAGCTTTCTTT.

J is TRBJ2-7 and V is TRBV7-6; 7 bases align to TRBD1. This CDR3 spans 16 amino acids. The V gene's germline CDR1 is SGHVS and CDR2 FNYEAQ. V lost 0 bases, J lost 5 bases, and 10 bases stayed unmatched. The CDR3 nucleotides are TGTGCCAGCAGCTTAGCGACAGGGATTGTGTTTGACGAGCAGTACTTC. Its protein product is CASSLATGIVFDEQYF.

CDR3 sequence: CASSLETQGTPQHF. CDR3 DNA: TGTGCCAGCAGCTTAGAAACACAGGGGACGCCCCAGCATTTT. V and J are TRBV5-4 and TRBJ1-5, with 7 bases that match TRBD1. Germline trimming cut 2 bases from V and 9 bases from J; bases unmatched to any gene: 8. Germline V gives CDR1 SGHNT, CDR2 YYREEE (reference sequence). The CDR3 sequence is 14 residues long. The full variable domain, completed using reference TRBV5-4 and TRBJ1-5, is ETGVTQSPTHLIKTRGQQVTLRCSSQSGHNTVSWYQQALGQGPQFIFQYYREEENGRGNFPPRFSGLQFPNYSSELNVNALELDDSALYLCASSLETQGTPQHFGDGTRLSIL.

This chain links TRBV5-6 with TRBJ1-5; D remains ambiguous. V was clipped by 3 bases and J by 10 bases, with 5 bases between them. The CDR3 loop spans 10 amino acids. Germline V lookup: CDR1 SGHDT, CDR2 YYEEEE. The CDR3 coding sequence is TGTGCCAGCAGCTCAACACCCCAGCATTTT. It yields the protein CASSSTPQHF.

This sequence joins TRBV6-5 and TRBJ2-2, with 7 bases aligning to TRBD2. This CDR3 has 14 amino acids. V lost 0 bases and J lost 7; bases outside the gene matches: 2. Germline V gene sequence: CDR1 MNHEY, CDR2 SVGAGI. The CDR3 DNA is TGTGCCAGCAGTTACTCCAGGGAGGGCGGGGAGCTGTTTTTT. It codes for CASSYSREGGELFF.

V gene TRBV30 combines with J gene TRBJ1-1; 8 nucleotides align to TRBD1. CDR1 GTSNPN and CDR2 SVGIG come from the germline V gene (reference sequence). This CDR3 has 14 amino acids. Losses at the gene ends were 4 bases for V and 5 bases for J; bases not matched to a gene: 9. The DNA for the CDR3 is TGTGCCTGGACTGGGGCAGGGGGCCTTACTGAAGCTTTCTTT. Residues: CAWTGAGGLTEAFF.

J is TRBJ1-1 and V is TRBV30; D is possibly TRBD1 (6 bases). Per germline, CDR1 GTSNPN and CDR2 SVGIG (reference sequence). The CDR3 spans 12 residues. V lost 1 base to trimming and J lost 4 bases, with 7 bases between them. The CDR3 DNA reads as TGTGCCTGGAGTGAACAGGGCACTGAAGCTTTCTTT. Amino acids: CAWSEQGTEAFF.

The genes are TRBV11-3 and TRBJ2-1; 7 positions agree with TRBD2. The germline gives CDR1 SGHNT, CDR2 YENEEA. After removal of 0 bases from V and 1 base from J, the junction contained 9 bases not matched to a gene. This CDR3 has 18 residues. CDR3 bases: TGTGCCAGCAGCTTAGATAAGGGTTGGCGGGAGTCCTACAATGAGCAGTTCTTC. This codes for CASSLDKGWRESYNEQFF.

This clone has a single count. J is TRBJ2-1 and V is TRBV9, with 11 bases fitting TRBD2. CDR1 SGDLS and CDR2 YYNGEE come from the germline V gene. The J segment lost 4 bases and the V segment lost 4 bases, leaving 7 bases of the junction unmatched. The CDR3 sequence is 16 residues long. CDR3 sequence reads: CASSLVGTSGYNEQFF. DNA for the CDR3: TGTGCCAGCAGCCTCGTGGGGACTAGCGGTTACAATGAGCAGTTCTTC.